These 12 T cell receptor beta chains share one sample of origin, sequenced in a study of Graves' ophthalmopathy and Graves' hyperthyroidism. RNA transcripts yielded amplified TCR beta CDR3 regions. An opening RT-PCR round employed HTBI primers and preceded a second-round multiplex PCR. TCRdb ran MiXCR on the multiplex PCR reads and lists one entry per CDR3 protein. This table holds roughly 1.1 million distinct CDR3 sequences, about two fifths found once. Sequenced sample: peripheral blood or thyroid tissue (not recorded which). Source of these receptors: an adult man with Graves' hyperthyroidism.

This clonotype was seen a handful of times. The chain carries TRBV29-1 and TRBJ1-5; no firm D call. Germline assignment: CDR1 SQVTM and CDR2 ANQGSEA. CDR3 length equals 13 residues. V gave up 5 bases and J gave up 0 bases, with 8 bases separating them. The chain's CDR3 is CSVFLDSNQPQHF. The CDR3 DNA is TGCAGCGTTTTTTTGGATAGCAATCAGCCCCAGCATTTT.

This chain connects TRBV10-2 to TRBJ1-6, with 8 bases aligning to TRBD1. In germline, CDR1 is WSHSY, CDR2 SAAADI. V lost 5 bases, J lost 10 bases, and 13 bases stayed unmatched. The CDR3 runs to 16 residues. The CDR3 protein is CASSRNAGGEYSPLHF. CDR3 in DNA: TGCGCCAGCAGTCGTAATGCAGGGGGCGAGTACTCACCCCTCCACTTT.

The rearrangement links TRBV2 to TRBJ1-4; TRBD1 is a possible D gene (5 bases). The CDR3 spans 13 residues. Germline CDR1 and CDR2: SNHLY and FYNNEI. The V and J ends lost 7 bases and 2 bases respectively, with 8 bases between them. The CDR3 is CASIAGTNEKLFF. Here the CDR3 DNA reads TGTGCCAGCATAGCAGGGACTAATGAAAAACTGTTTTTT. Supplemented by reference TRBV2 and TRBJ1-4, the full variable domain reads EPEVTQTPSHQVTQMGQEVILRCVPISNHLYFYWYRQILGQKVEFLVSFYNNEISEKSEIFDDQFSVERPDGSNFTLKIRSTKLEDSAMYFCASIAGTNEKLFFGSGTQLSVL.

Comments on this clonotype: Possible read error: a much larger clone is one base away. The chain employs TRBV20-1 and TRBJ1-1; 7 bases line up with TRBD1. The CDR3 spans 16 residues. Germline V CDR1 and CDR2: DFQATT, SNEGSKA (reference sequence). CDR3 region: CSAGDRLQGVRTEAFF. The DNA of the CDR3 is TGCAGTGCTGGAGATCGGTTGCAGGGGGTGAGAACTGAAGCTTTCTTT.

This clonotype came up many times. This chain joins TRBV15 and TRBJ2-5, with D possibly TRBD1 on 6 matching bases. Looked up from germline, CDR1 is LNHNV and CDR2 is YYDKDF (reference sequence). The CDR3 extends over 15 amino acids. Between the trimmed V and J ends, which lost 0 bases and 5 bases, there was a span of 13 bases. CDR3 sequence reads: CATSRDPTGQETQYF. The CDR3 DNA is TGTGCCACCAGCAGAGACCCAACAGGGCAGGAGACCCAGTACTTC. Full variable domain (remainder filled in from reference TRBV15 and TRBJ2-5): DAMVIQNPRYQVTQFGKPVTLSCSQTLNHNVMYWYQQKSSQAPKLLFHYYDKDFNNEADTPDNFQSRRPNTSFCFLDIRSPGLGDTAMYLCATSRDPTGQETQYFGPGTRLLVL.

This clonotype has a count of ten or more. At one end, the junction sequence differs from germline, possibly due to a read error. The rearrangement links TRBV7-9 to TRBJ2-2, with 7 bases lining up with TRBD1. The CDR3 has 18 amino acids. Looked up from germline, CDR1 is SEHNR and CDR2 is FQNEAQ (reference sequence). As DNA, the CDR3 is TGTACCAGCAGCTTACGTTCTGCTCGACAGGGTGTTGCCGGGGAGCTGTTTTTT. Translating gives CTSSLRSARQGVAGELFF.

The V and J genes are TRBV5-6 and TRBJ2-2, with D hard to call. Trimming took 0 bases from V and 4 from J, leaving 13 bases between them. CDR3 length: 16 residues. Germline V gene sequence: CDR1 SGHDT, CDR2 YYEEEE. The CDR3 DNA follows: TGTGCCAGCAGCTTGGGTAGGGAAGGATTCACCGGGGAGCTGTTTTTT. The encoded protein is CASSLGREGFTGELFF.

CDR3 in amino acids: CASRGRALGYTF. The CDR3 DNA is TGTGCCAGCAGGGGCAGGGCCCTTGGCTACACCTTC. V is TRBV7-9 and J is TRBJ1-2; possible D gene TRBD1, 5 bases. Trimming left V 6 bases short and J 7 bases short, with 12 bases between. This CDR3 is built from 12 residues. Per germline, CDR1 SEHNR and CDR2 FQNEAQ (reference sequence).

This chain uses TRBV7-2 with TRBJ1-2; D is unclear. Per germline, CDR1 SGHTA and CDR2 FQGNSA. This CDR3 comprises 15 residues. V was trimmed by 3 bases and J by 8 bases, leaving 19 bases between them. The CDR3 nucleotides read TGTGCCAGCAGCTTCTCCCCAGGAACCTCCTACGGCTACACCTTC. Residues: CASSFSPGTSYGYTF.

This sequence joins TRBV2 and TRBJ1-2; no reliable D call. CDR3 length: 15 residues. CDR1 SNHLY and CDR2 FYNNEI come from the germline V gene. The V and J ends lost 6 bases and 6 bases respectively, with 20 bases between them. The CDR3 region is CASRKTWVSENGYTF. The CDR3 nucleotides are TGTGCCAGCAGGAAGACGTGGGTCTCCGAGAATGGCTACACCTTC.

The chain couples TRBV4-1 to TRBJ1-4; D possibly corresponds to TRBD1 (6 bases). The V gene's germline CDR1 is MGHRA and CDR2 YSYEKL. The V end lost 0 bases, the J end lost 7 bases, and 9 bases lay between the germline ends. This CDR3 region has 14 residues. CDR3 in DNA: TGCGCCAGCAGCCAAGACAGGGGTCTTGAAAAACTGTTTTTT. The encoded protein is CASSQDRGLEKLFF.

This chain joins TRBV24-1 and TRBJ2-7; 14 nucleotides align to TRBD2. The germline V gene encodes CDR1 KGHDR and CDR2 SFDVKD. V lost 5 bases to trimming and J lost 5 bases; unmatched junction nucleotides: 1. The CDR3 spans 14 residues. In DNA, the CDR3 is TGTGCCACCAGTGGGGGACTAGCGGGAGACGAGCAGTACTTC. This codes for CATSGGLAGDEQYF.